Listed here are 10 T cell receptor beta chains from one sample, sequenced in a study of a mutant IDH1 vaccine in newly diagnosed glioma. Assay: immunoSEQ multiplex PCR; the TCRdb copy retains only in-frame clones and omits some. The sample lists around 41,000 clones; more than 60% were seen once. Described time point: week 23, last vaccination. What each vaccine dose contained was 300 ug of mutant IDH1 20-mer peptide, accompanied by topical imiquimod. The antigens of these receptors remain unknown. The sample consisted of PBMCs, taken from a glioma patient whose treatment included an IDH1 peptide vaccine. The source of these receptors is a woman in her thirties or forties with glioma. Some clones in this sample may be carry-over from other donors' samples.

The CDR3 DNA sequence: TGCGCCAGCAGTGTGGACAGGGGGTACACTGAAGCTTTCTTT. As protein: CASSVDRGYTEAFF. The rearrangement links TRBV10-2 to TRBJ1-1; 10 nucleotides align to TRBD1. The CDR3 spans 14 residues. V lost 4 bases to trimming and J lost 3 bases; unmatched junction nucleotides: 2. The germline V gene has CDR1 WSHSY and CDR2 SAAADI.

The chain couples TRBV7-2 to TRBJ1-1, with D possibly TRBD1 on 6 matching bases. The germline V and J ends were trimmed by 6 bases and 5 bases, with 16 bases remaining between them. The germline V gene has CDR1 SGHTA and CDR2 FQGNSA. The CDR3 spans 14 residues. This CDR3 reads CASSNTGFGTEAFF. The CDR3 DNA is TGTGCCAGCAGTAATACAGGGTTCGGGACTGAAGCTTTCTTT.

The chain is built from TRBV18 and TRBJ1-5, with TRBD1 identical over 7 bases. After removal of 3 bases from V and 7 bases from J, the junction contained 9 bases not matched to a gene. This CDR3 region has 15 residues. Germline V gives CDR1 KGHSH, CDR2 LQKENI. CDR3 nucleotide sequence: TGTGCCAGCTCACCCAGTACAGGGGTAGGGCAGCCCCAGCATTTT. Amino acids: CASSPSTGVGQPQHF.

CDR3 residues: CASSQVRGSGNTIYF. CDR3 DNA: TGCGCCAGCAGCCAAGTGAGGGGCTCTGGAAACACCATATATTTT. This chain uses TRBV4-1 with TRBJ1-3, with D perhaps matching TRBD1 (5 bases). The CDR3 is made up of 15 amino acids. Germline assignment: CDR1 MGHRA and CDR2 YSYEKL. Trimming took off 1 base at V and 0 bases at J, with 7 bases between the two ends.

V gene TRBV2 combines with J gene TRBJ2-2; 7 positions agree with TRBD1. The V gene end was trimmed by 4 bases and the J gene end by 3 bases; junction bases not matched to a gene: 8. From germline, CDR1 is SNHLY and CDR2 FYNNEI. The CDR3 totals 16 residues. The chain's CDR3 is CASSVFIDRDTGELFF. The CDR3 DNA reads TGTGCCAGCAGTGTCTTCATAGACAGGGACACCGGGGAGCTGTTTTTT.

The chain has TRBV29-1 and TRBJ1-1, with a weak D call TRBD1 (5 bases). Trimming took 3 bases from V and 4 from J, leaving 9 bases between them. The CDR3 loop spans 12 amino acids. CDR1 SQVTM and CDR2 ANQGSEA come from the germline V gene. The CDR3 DNA reads TGCAGCGTTGACAGGGCGACCACTGAAGCTTTCTTT. It is translated as CSVDRATTEAFF.

J is TRBJ2-2 and V is TRBV7-8; possibly TRBD2 for D (5 bases). The germline V and J ends were trimmed by 1 base and 3 bases, with 6 bases remaining between them. This CDR3 is built from 14 residues. CDR1 is SGHVS, CDR2 FQNEAQ, per germline. The CDR3 DNA follows: TGTGCCAGCAGCTTAGGGCGGGACACCGGGGAGCTGTTTTTT. Protein: CASSLGRDTGELFF.

The V gene is TRBV7-2, the J gene TRBJ1-2, with D hard to call. The germline V gene has CDR1 SGHTA and CDR2 FQGNSA. V lost 2 bases, J lost 0 bases, and 7 bases lay in between. The CDR3 is 14 residues long. This CDR3 reads CASSLSQANYGYTF. CDR3 bases: TGTGCCAGCAGCTTATCCCAAGCTAACTATGGCTACACCTTC.

V is TRBV11-2 and J is TRBJ1-1; D perhaps matches TRBD1 (6 bases). This CDR3 has 14 amino acids. V was pared by 1 base and J by 12 bases, with 18 bases between. The germline V gene has CDR1 SGHAT and CDR2 FQNNGV. The CDR3 DNA sequence: TGTGCCAGCAGCTTAGGGGTAGGGGGGCGTGGAACTTTCTTT. As protein: CASSLGVGGRGTFF.

The chain is built from TRBV27 and TRBJ1-3, with no clear D. The V end lost 11 bases, the J end lost 4 bases, and 15 bases lay between the germline ends. The CDR3 totals 13 residues. Germline values: CDR1 MNHEY, CDR2 SMNVEV (reference sequence). CDR3 residues: CAGLVVDGNTIYF. CDR3 bases: TGTGCCGGTCTCGTGGTCGACGGAAACACCATATATTTT.